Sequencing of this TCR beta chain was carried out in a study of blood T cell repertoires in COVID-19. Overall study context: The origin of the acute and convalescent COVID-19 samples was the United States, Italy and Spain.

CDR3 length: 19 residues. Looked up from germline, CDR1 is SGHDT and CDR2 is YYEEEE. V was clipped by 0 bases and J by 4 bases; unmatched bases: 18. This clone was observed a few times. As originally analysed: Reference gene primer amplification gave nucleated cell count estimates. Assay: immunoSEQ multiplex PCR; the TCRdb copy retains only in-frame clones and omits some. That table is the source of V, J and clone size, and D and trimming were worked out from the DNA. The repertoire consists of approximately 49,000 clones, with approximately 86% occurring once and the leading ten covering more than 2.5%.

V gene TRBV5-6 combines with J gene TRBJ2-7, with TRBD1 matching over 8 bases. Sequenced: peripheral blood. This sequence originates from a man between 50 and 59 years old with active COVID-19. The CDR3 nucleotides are TGTGCCAGCAGCTTGGCGGGACAGGAATGGGGTTCTGGGGGATACGAGCAGTACGTC. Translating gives CASSLAGQEWGSGGYEQYV.